Shown below are 21 T cell receptor beta chains from a single sample sequenced in a study of blood T cell repertoires in COVID-19. The protocol was immunoSEQ multiplex PCR, while the TCRdb copy is restricted to in-frame clones and leaves out a portion. The sample holds 300,000 to 450,000 clones, 89% seen once. Specimen: peripheral blood. The source of these receptors is a woman in her twenties or thirties with COVID-19, enrolled during active disease.

This clone was observed once. The chain carries TRBV6-2 or TRBV6-3 and TRBJ2-3, with 11 bases that match TRBD2. Trimming removed 5 bases from V and 3 bases from J; junction bases left unmatched: 10. Germline lookup yields CDR1 MNHEY and CDR2 SVGEGT. This CDR3 is built from 17 residues. As DNA, the CDR3 is TGTGCCAGCAGTAGATCGACGGGACTAGCGGATACAGATACGCAGTATTTT. Translation gives CASSRSTGLADTDTQYF.

Written as DNA, the CDR3 is TGCGCCAGCAGCCGTAAGCCGCTAGGCCCTGCGGATGAGCAGTTCTTC. This sequence encodes CASSRKPLGPADEQFF. The rearrangement uses TRBV10-1 and TRBJ2-1; D call uncertain. The germline gives CDR1 WNHNN, CDR2 SYGVQD (reference sequence). The CDR3 covers 16 residues. V dropped 6 bases and J dropped 8 bases, with 23 bases sitting between them.

The chain combines TRBV7-2 with TRBJ1-2; a possible D gene is TRBD1 (5 bases). Germline values: CDR1 SGHTA, CDR2 FQGNSA. The V and J ends lost 5 bases and 1 base respectively, with 11 bases between them. The CDR3 covers 14 residues. The CDR3 here is CASSPQEGNYGYTF. As DNA, the CDR3 is TGTGCCAGCAGCCCACAGGAGGGTAACTATGGCTACACCTTC.

CDR3 coding DNA: TGTGCCAGCAGCACTCGACACGATGGCTACACCTTC. Amino acids: CASSTRHDGYTF. The chain uses TRBV9 and TRBJ1-2; D is unresolved. The V end lost 4 bases, the J end lost 6 bases, and 10 bases lay between the germline ends. This CDR3 region has 12 residues. Germline V lookup: CDR1 SGDLS, CDR2 YYNGEE.

The chain combines TRBV19 with TRBJ2-3; TRBD2 aligns across 12 bases. The V and J ends lost 5 bases and 1 base, in that order; junction bases with no gene match: 10. The CDR3 length is 18 residues. The V gene's germline CDR1 is LNHDA and CDR2 SQIVND (reference sequence). The CDR3 reads CASSPRLAGDVGTDTQYF. The CDR3 bases are TGTGCCAGTAGTCCACGACTAGCGGGGGACGTCGGCACAGATACGCAGTATTTT.

This chain links TRBV5-8 with TRBJ2-7; D gene unclear. Germline CDR1 and CDR2: SGHTS and YDEGEE. The CDR3 covers 11 residues. V was cut by 4 bases and J by 4 bases, with 6 bases left in between. The CDR3, as DNA: TGTGCCAGCAGCCGCGCGTACGAGCAGTACGTC. This codes for CASSRAYEQYV.

The chain links TRBV9 to TRBJ1-1; 7 bases line up with TRBD1. This CDR3 is built from 15 residues. V lost 2 bases, J lost 1 base, and 5 bases stayed unmatched. Germline V gene sequence: CDR1 SGDLS, CDR2 YYNGEE. The CDR3 loop reads CASSVHRGRNTEAFF. The CDR3 bases are TGTGCCAGCAGCGTTCACAGGGGACGGAACACTGAAGCTTTCTTT.

This chain links TRBV7-8 with TRBJ2-1, with 10 positions matching TRBD1. After removal of 5 bases from V and 6 bases from J, the junction contained 4 bases not matched to a gene. The CDR3 is 14 amino acids. Germline CDR1 reads SGHVS; CDR2 reads FQNEAQ. The CDR3 protein is CASSRGQGFNEQFF. The CDR3 DNA reads TGTGCCAGCAGCCGGGGACAGGGGTTCAATGAGCAGTTCTTC.

This chain links TRBV19 with TRBJ2-7; TRBD2 might be the D (6 bases). Trimming took off 4 bases at V and 5 bases at J, with 15 bases between the two ends. Germline CDR1 LNHDA, CDR2 SQIVND (reference sequence). The CDR3 extends over 14 amino acids. The CDR3 DNA reads as TGTGCCAGTAGTAAGATCCGGGAGCTAAACGAGCAGTACTTC. This translates into CASSKIRELNEQYF.

The rearrangement uses TRBV5-5 and TRBJ2-1; TRBD2 agrees at 7 bases. CDR3 length equals 15 residues. The V gene end was trimmed by 3 bases and the J gene end by 2 bases; junction bases not matched to a gene: 5. Per the germline V gene, CDR1 is SGHKS and CDR2 is YYEKEE (reference sequence). CDR3 residues: CASSSLAETYNEQFF. The CDR3 bases are TGTGCCAGCAGCTCGCTAGCGGAGACCTACAATGAGCAGTTCTTC.

The chain joins TRBV5-6 to TRBJ1-5; 7 bases map to TRBD1. The CDR3 is 14 amino acids. The trim removed 6 bases at V and 7 bases at J, leaving 10 bases unmatched. Per germline, CDR1 SGHDT and CDR2 YYEEEE. The CDR3 loop is CASTTGTGAQPQHF. CDR3 DNA sequence: TGTGCCAGCACAACCGGCACAGGGGCCCAGCCCCAGCATTTT.

The chain uses TRBV30 and TRBJ1-5; 7 bases map to TRBD1. CDR1 and CDR2 (germline): GTSNPN, SVGIG (reference sequence). CDR3 length equals 15 residues. V lost 3 bases, J lost 5 bases, and 10 bases stayed unmatched. The CDR3 DNA reads TGTGCCTGGAGCGATAGGGGGCGCGGGGATCAGCCCCAGCATTTT. This gives the protein CAWSDRGRGDQPQHF.

The J gene is TRBJ1-3, the V gene TRBV13, with a tentative D call TRBD1 (6 bases). Trimming stripped 4 bases from V and 2 bases from J, with 9 bases between. The germline V gene has CDR1 PRHDT and CDR2 FYEKMQ (reference sequence). This CDR3 contains 14 residues. The CDR3 DNA sequence: TGTGCCAGCAGCTGGGGGCGAGCTGGAAACACCATATATTTT. Amino acids: CASSWGRAGNTIYF.

The genes are TRBV5-1 and TRBJ2-1, with no clear D. V was clipped by 2 bases and J by 0 bases, with 6 bases between them. The CDR3 is 14 residues long. CDR1 SGHRS and CDR2 YFSETQ come from the germline V gene. In nucleotides, the CDR3 is TGCGCCAGCAGCTTAGCTTTCTCCTACAATGAGCAGTTCTTC. It specifies CASSLAFSYNEQFF.

V is TRBV25-1 and J is TRBJ1-4, with a weak D call TRBD1 (5 bases). The length of the CDR3 is 15 residues. Germline CDR1 MGHDK, CDR2 SYGVNS. Trimming cost V 4 bases and J 7 bases, with 16 bases left between them. The CDR3 nucleotides read TGTGCCAGCAGTGTACAGACGGGGGGGAGTGAAAAACTGTTTTTT. Encoded protein: CASSVQTGGSEKLFF.

The chain carries TRBV11-2 and TRBJ2-1; 7 bases align to TRBD2. CDR1 is SGHAT and CDR2 is FQNNGV in the germline V gene. J was trimmed by 10 bases and V by 7 bases; bases with no gene match: 13. The CDR3 loop spans 14 amino acids. The CDR3: CASILGLDKEEQFF. CDR3 sequence (DNA): TGTGCCAGCATCCTCGGACTAGACAAAGAGGAGCAGTTCTTC.

The chain uses TRBV11-3 and TRBJ2-7; tentatively, D is TRBD1 (6 bases). CDR1 is SGHNT and CDR2 is YENEEA in the germline V gene. The V end lost 5 bases, the J end lost 7 bases, and 21 bases lay between the germline ends. CDR3 length: 15 amino acids. For the CDR3, the DNA is TGTGCCAGCAGCCCCTGGGCAGGGGCTCTGGAAGAGCAGTACTTC. Amino acids: CASSPWAGALEEQYF.

The rearrangement links TRBV5-5 to TRBJ2-3; D possibly corresponds to TRBD2 (6 bases). The germline V and J ends were trimmed by 5 bases and 4 bases, with 17 bases remaining between them. CDR1 SGHKS and CDR2 YYEKEE come from the germline V gene (reference sequence). CDR3 size: 15 residues. The CDR3 DNA is TGTGCCAGCAGGGCGGGACGGGCCTACCCAGATACGCAGTATTTT. Translation gives CASRAGRAYPDTQYF.

This clone was recorded only once. The gene calls are TRBV19 and TRBJ1-1; D is possibly TRBD1 (5 bases). This CDR3 contains 18 residues. CDR1 is LNHDA, CDR2 SQIVND, per germline (reference sequence). Trimming took 5 bases from V and 1 from J, leaving 23 bases between them. The CDR3 protein is CASSARLRTGEKNTEAFF. CDR3 DNA sequence: TGTGCCAGTAGTGCCCGCCTACGCACAGGTGAGAAGAACACTGAAGCTTTCTTT.

The chain joins TRBV7-6 to TRBJ2-3; D is unclear. V was shortened by 1 base and J by 0 bases, with 8 bases between the two germline ends. From germline, CDR1 is SGHVS and CDR2 FNYEAQ. This CDR3 is 15 amino acids long. The CDR3 here is CASSLGDFSTDTQYF. CDR3 sequence (DNA): TGTGCCAGCAGCTTAGGCGATTTTAGCACAGATACGCAGTATTTT.

This clone was observed once. The DNA for the CDR3 is TGTGCCAGTAGTATACCGGGGAGGGGTAATTCACCCCTCCACTTT. This gives the protein CASSIPGRGNSPLHF. J is TRBJ1-6 and V is TRBV19; D perhaps matches TRBD1 (5 bases). V lost 2 bases, J lost 6 bases, and 11 bases lay in between. The CDR3 sequence is 15 residues long. Germline CDR1 reads LNHDA; CDR2 reads SQIVND (reference sequence). Drawing the rest from reference TRBV19 and TRBJ1-6, the complete variable domain is DGGITQSPKYLFRKEGQNVTLSCEQNLNHDAMYWYRQDPGQGLRLIYYSQIVNDFQKGDIAEGYSVSREKKESFPLTVTSAQKNPTAFYLCASSIPGRGNSPLHFGNGTRLTVT.